These 25 T cell receptor beta chains share one sample of origin, sequenced in a study of memory CD4+ T cells and cytomegalovirus serostatus. The sort gate was single viable CD3+CD4+CD8-CD45RO+ cells for memory CD4+ T cells. The repertoire was sequenced with immunoSEQ multiplex PCR; TCRdb's copy has only in-frame clones and lacks some. This table holds under 50,000 clones, roughly 80% found once. Sequenced: memory CD4+ T cells from blood. These receptors were collected from an adult in good health and CMV-seropositive.

The chain links TRBV28 to TRBJ1-4; D gene ambiguous. V shed 6 bases and J shed 3 bases, with 5 bases lying between them. The CDR3 is 12 residues long. The germline V gene encodes CDR1 MDHEN and CDR2 SYDVKM. The CDR3 coding sequence is TGTGCCAGCAGAATAGCTAATGAAAAACTGTTTTTT. Amino acid sequence: CASRIANEKLFF.

The chain joins TRBV9 to TRBJ1-6, with D tentatively TRBD1 (5 bases). The V end was cut by 0 bases, the J end by 7 bases, with 14 bases between. CDR1 is SGDLS, CDR2 YYNGEE, per germline. The CDR3 totals 16 residues. CDR3 DNA: TGTGCCAGCAGCGTAGGAGGCGGGGACGAAAATTCACCCCTCCACTTT. It translates to CASSVGGGDENSPLHF.

V and J are TRBV6-7 and TRBJ1-5; the D gene is possibly TRBD1 (6 bases). TRBV6-7 is identified as an open reading frame with a role that is uncertain. V lost 1 base and J lost 5, with 21 bases in between. This CDR3 comprises 18 residues. CDR3: CASSYWLDSLTSDQPQHF. DNA for the CDR3: TGTGCCAGCAGTTACTGGTTGGACAGCCTTACCTCCGATCAGCCCCAGCATTTT.

The rearrangement joins TRBV10-1 to TRBJ2-1; 14 nucleotides line up with TRBD2. The CDR3 loop spans 20 amino acids. Germline lookup yields CDR1 WNHNN and CDR2 SYGVQD (reference sequence). V lost 2 bases to trimming and J lost 2 bases; unmatched junction nucleotides: 11. CDR3 protein: CASSEKTSGGEINPYNEQFF. CDR3 DNA: TGCGCCAGCAGTGAGAAGACTAGCGGGGGGGAAATAAATCCCTACAATGAGCAGTTCTTC.

The genes are TRBV6-1 and TRBJ1-2, with no clear D. The CDR3 sequence is 14 residues long. Germline V lookup: CDR1 MNHNS, CDR2 SASEGT. The V gene lost 6 bases and the J gene lost 6 bases, with 17 bases spanning the gap. The CDR3 nucleotides read TGTGCCAGCAGCCTTTTCGCCCGCGGGGATGGCTACACCTTC. It translates to CASSLFARGDGYTF.

In its sample, this clone was seen a few times. The chain has TRBV9 and TRBJ1-3; D is unresolved. The V and J ends lost 3 bases and 4 bases respectively, with 14 bases between them. The CDR3 runs 15 residues. The germline V gene encodes CDR1 SGDLS and CDR2 YYNGEE. The CDR3 DNA reads TGTGCCAGCAGCGAGACCCCCGGTGAGGGAAACACCATATATTTT. As protein: CASSETPGEGNTIYF.

The gene calls are TRBV11-2 and TRBJ1-5; no firm D call. The CDR3 runs to 11 residues. Trimming stripped 11 bases from V and 4 bases from J, with 9 bases between. Germline CDR1 and CDR2: SGHAT and FQNNGV. CDR3 protein: CARWGNQPQHF. CDR3 bases: TGTGCCCGCTGGGGAAATCAGCCCCAGCATTTT.

The V and J genes are TRBV7-2 and TRBJ1-6, with TRBD1 matching over 8 bases. The CDR3 totals 14 residues. The V segment lost 4 bases and the J segment 9 bases; nucleotides outside the gene matches: 5. CDR1 and CDR2 from the germline V gene are SGHTA and FQGNSA. The CDR3 here is CASSSGQGSSPLHF. Here the CDR3 DNA reads TGTGCCAGCAGCTCCGGACAGGGTTCTTCACCCCTCCACTTT.

This chain connects TRBV9 to TRBJ1-6; D remains unclear. Germline CDR1 SGDLS, CDR2 YYNGEE. The V and J ends lost 0 bases and 10 bases respectively, with 11 bases between them. This CDR3 comprises 14 residues. The CDR3 sequence is CASSVGRPESPLHF. The CDR3 region has the DNA TGTGCCAGCAGCGTAGGGCGACCGGAGTCACCCCTCCACTTT. Looking up the rest from reference TRBV9 and TRBJ1-6 gives the full variable domain: DSGVTQTPKHLITATGQRVTLRCSPRSGDLSVYWYQQSLDQGLQFLIQYYNGEERAKGNILERFSAQQFPDLHSELNLSSLELGDSALYFCASSVGRPESPLHFGNGTRLTVT.

By sample fraction, this clone is medium-sized (0.01 to 0.1%). V gene TRBV4-1 combines with J gene TRBJ2-1, with unresolved D. V was clipped by 0 bases and J by 0 bases, with 12 bases between them. The CDR3 extends over 17 amino acids. CDR1 MGHRA and CDR2 YSYEKL come from the germline V gene. The CDR3 DNA sequence: TGCGCCAGCAGCCAAGATCTCCAAGGAGCCTCCTACAATGAGCAGTTCTTC. Translation gives CASSQDLQGASYNEQFF.

The gene calls are TRBV21-1 and TRBJ1-6; the DNA was not used to check the table's D call, TRBD1. TRBV21-1 has pseudogene status. This CDR3 has 17 amino acids. Here the CDR3 DNA reads TGTGCCAATCCGGAAACCGATAGGGGCCGGGATAATTCACCCCTCCACTTT. It yields the protein CANPETDRGRDNSPLHF.

This sequence joins TRBV5-1 and TRBJ2-1; 9 bases match TRBD2. CDR1 and CDR2 from the germline V gene are SGHRS and YFSETQ. The CDR3 sequence is 18 residues long. The junction had 13 bases not matched to a gene; V was cut back by 0 bases and J by 6 bases. The CDR3 DNA reads as TGCGCCAGCAGCTTGGCCTCCTCCAGGACTAGCGCTATCAATGAGCAGTTCTTC. It is translated as CASSLASSRTSAINEQFF.

The chain combines TRBV14 with TRBJ2-7; either TRBD1 or TRBD2 may supply D (5 bases each). V gave up 4 bases and J gave up 2 bases, with 12 bases separating them. Germline V lookup: CDR1 SGHDN, CDR2 FVKESK. The CDR3 has 14 residues. The CDR3, as DNA: TGTGCCAGCAGCCGGGACGTGCTGGCCTACGAGCAGTACTTC. This codes for CASSRDVLAYEQYF.

The chain recombines TRBV2 with TRBJ1-4; weak D call: TRBD1 (5 bases). Looked up from germline, CDR1 is SNHLY and CDR2 is FYNNEI. The CDR3 extends over 14 amino acids. V lost 6 bases to trimming and J lost 6 bases, with 14 bases between them. The CDR3: CASSERGNDEKLFF. CDR3 bases: TGTGCCAGCAGCGAACGGGGGAACGATGAAAAACTGTTTTTT. The full variable domain, completed using reference TRBV2 and TRBJ1-4, is EPEVTQTPSHQVTQMGQEVILRCVPISNHLYFYWYRQILGQKVEFLVSFYNNEISEKSEIFDDQFSVERPDGSNFTLKIRSTKLEDSAMYFCASSERGNDEKLFFGSGTQLSVL.

The CDR3 spells CASSLALAGPTDTQYF. In nucleotides, the CDR3 is TGCGCCAGCAGCTTGGCACTAGCGGGGCCCACAGATACGCAGTATTTT. The genes are TRBV5-1 and TRBJ2-3, with TRBD2 matching over 10 bases. There are 16 residues in the CDR3. With 0 bases clipped from V and 2 bases from J, the junction kept 3 bases outside the gene matches. The germline CDR1 and CDR2 sequences are SGHRS and YFSETQ.

This clone has a handful of counts. The chain combines TRBV10-3 with TRBJ1-2; the match to TRBD1 covers 10 bases. This CDR3 has 15 amino acids. Trimming at V came to 0 bases and at J to 5 bases, leaving 3 bases not matched to a gene. Germline V gene sequence: CDR1 ENHRY, CDR2 SYGVKD. The CDR3 DNA reads as TGTGCCATCAGTGAGTCGCGGACAGGGGGGTATGGCTACACCTTC. Protein product: CAISESRTGGYGYTF.

The rearrangement joins TRBV28 to TRBJ2-1; D uncertain. The CDR3 has 12 amino acids. V was shortened by 8 bases and J by 7 bases, with 12 bases between the two germline ends. Germline assignment: CDR1 MDHEN and CDR2 SYDVKM. This CDR3 reads CASAEDWNEQFF. In DNA, the CDR3 is TGTGCCAGCGCAGAGGATTGGAATGAGCAGTTCTTC.

About this clone itself: Within the sample, other DNA sequences also encode this same CDR3. The chain couples TRBV5-1 to TRBJ1-1, with D possibly matching TRBD1 (5 bases). This CDR3 has 14 amino acids. V lost 0 bases, J lost 4 bases, and 10 bases lay in between. CDR1 and CDR2 (germline): SGHRS, YFSETQ. Here the CDR3 DNA reads TGCGCCAGCAGCTTGGAGGGGATCGGCACTGAAGCTTTCTTT. Protein product: CASSLEGIGTEAFF.

This rearrangement joins TRBV10-3 to TRBJ2-7; 8 bases map to TRBD2. CDR1 and CDR2 from the germline V gene are ENHRY and SYGVKD. Trimming removed 8 bases from V and 1 base from J; junction bases left unmatched: 7. This CDR3 is 14 amino acids long. The CDR3: CAIGERGISYEQYF. The CDR3 DNA reads as TGTGCCATCGGCGAGCGGGGGATATCCTACGAGCAGTACTTC.

The chain uses TRBV4-2 and TRBJ1-2, with 9 bases identical to TRBD1. CDR1 and CDR2 from the germline V gene are LGHNA and YNFKEQ. This CDR3 contains 15 residues. V was pared by 0 bases and J by 8 bases, with 7 bases of the junction left unmatched. The CDR3, as DNA: TGTGCCAGCAGCCAAGACAGGGGGACAGGGTACGGCTACACCTTC. Protein product: CASSQDRGTGYGYTF.

The chain has TRBV7-9 and TRBJ2-3; a possible D gene is TRBD2 (5 bases). V was clipped by 10 bases and J by 2 bases, with 16 bases between them. The CDR3 length is 14 residues. Looked up from germline, CDR1 is SEHNR and CDR2 is FQNEAQ (reference sequence). The DNA for the CDR3 is TGTGCCATCCCGGGTAGCGCGTACACAGATACGCAGTATTTT. This codes for CAIPGSAYTDTQYF.

The J gene is TRBJ1-1, the V gene TRBV7-8; D remains ambiguous. The CDR3 contains 13 residues. Germline V CDR1 and CDR2: SGHVS, FQNEAQ. V lost 4 bases to trimming and J lost 1 base, with 7 bases between them. The CDR3, as DNA: TGTGCCAGCAGCTCTACTCGGAACACTGAAGCTTTCTTT. Protein sequence: CASSSTRNTEAFF.

In its sample, this clone was seen a few times. The rearrangement links TRBV19 to TRBJ1-3; D unclear. This CDR3 comprises 14 residues. Trimming shortened V by 6 bases and J by 4 bases, and 13 bases separated the two germline ends. Germline V gene data show CDR1 as LNHDA and CDR2 as SQIVND (reference sequence). DNA for the CDR3: TGTGCCAGTAGCCTCGAGAGGCGGGGAAACACCATATATTTT. Translating gives CASSLERRGNTIYF. The full variable domain, in which reference TRBV19 and TRBJ1-3 provide the parts outside the CDR3, is DGGITQSPKYLFRKEGQNVTLSCEQNLNHDAMYWYRQDPGQGLRLIYYSQIVNDFQKGDIAEGYSVSREKKESFPLTVTSAQKNPTAFYLCASSLERRGNTIYFGEGSWLTVV.

The chain uses TRBV7-2 and TRBJ2-6, with D perhaps given as TRBD1 or TRBD2 (5 bases each). With 6 bases removed from V and 0 bases from J, the gap between germline ends came to 18 bases. Looked up from germline, CDR1 is SGHTA and CDR2 is FQGNSA. CDR3 size: 18 residues. The CDR3 nucleotides read TGTGCCAGCAGGAGCCCGGGACGGACGATCTCTGGGGCCAACGTCCTGACTTTC. It specifies CASRSPGRTISGANVLTF.

The CDR3 region is CASSLAGEHTQETQYF. CDR3 DNA sequence: TGCGCCAGCAGCTTGGCCGGGGAGCATACACAAGAGACCCAGTACTTC. The rearrangement links TRBV5-1 to TRBJ2-5; D is possibly TRBD2 (5 bases). The CDR3 runs to 16 residues. Deletions cut 0 bases from V and 2 bases from J, with 14 bases between. Germline CDR1 reads SGHRS; CDR2 reads YFSETQ.